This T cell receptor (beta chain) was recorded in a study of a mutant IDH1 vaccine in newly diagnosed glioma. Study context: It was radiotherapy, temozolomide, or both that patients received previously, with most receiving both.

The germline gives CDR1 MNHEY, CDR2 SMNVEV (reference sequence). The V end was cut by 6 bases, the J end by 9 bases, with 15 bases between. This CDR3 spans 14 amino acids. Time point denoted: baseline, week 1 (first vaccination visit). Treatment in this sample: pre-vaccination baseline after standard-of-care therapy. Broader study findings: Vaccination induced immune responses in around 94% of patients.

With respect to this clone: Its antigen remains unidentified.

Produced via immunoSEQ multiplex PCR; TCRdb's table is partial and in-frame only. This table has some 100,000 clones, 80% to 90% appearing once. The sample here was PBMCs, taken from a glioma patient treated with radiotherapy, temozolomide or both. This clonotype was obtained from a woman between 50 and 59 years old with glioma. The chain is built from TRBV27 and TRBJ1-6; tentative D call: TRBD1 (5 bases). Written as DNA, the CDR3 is TGTGCCAGCAGGCTTCCGGGACTTAGTTCACCCCTCCACTTT. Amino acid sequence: CASRLPGLSSPLHF.